The next 24 T cell receptor beta chains were all read from a single sample in a study of blood T cell repertoires in COVID-19. Here immunoSEQ multiplex PCR was the method, and the copy in TCRdb shows in-frame clones only, minus some. Of around 200,000 clones detected, 88% appear once; the ten largest clones hold just over 0.7%. Sequencing input: peripheral blood. The receptors shown here come from a man in his forties or fifties with acute or convalescent COVID-19.

The rearrangement joins TRBV3-1 (or the pseudogene TRBV3-2) to TRBJ2-7, with 7 bases matching TRBD1. With V trimmed by 6 bases and J by 3 bases, 20 bases remained unmatched. This CDR3 comprises 18 residues. The V gene's germline CDR1 is LGHDT and CDR2 YNNKEL (reference sequence). CDR3 protein: CASSPRSHQQGLSYEQYF. In nucleotides, the CDR3 is TGTGCCAGCAGTCCCAGGTCCCACCAACAGGGGCTAAGCTACGAGCAGTACTTC.

The CDR3 nucleotides read TGTGCCAGCAGTTATTCCACAAAGAACACTGAAGCTTTCTTT. Protein sequence: CASSYSTKNTEAFF. This chain joins TRBV6-5 and TRBJ1-1; no definite D call. The CDR3 has 14 residues. V was clipped by 3 bases and J by 1 base, with 9 bases between them. Germline lookup yields CDR1 MNHEY and CDR2 SVGAGI.

This clone was observed once. The chain links TRBV13 to TRBJ2-3, with D possibly TRBD2 on 6 matching bases. Trimming took off 3 bases at V and 5 bases at J, with 12 bases between the two ends. Germline V gene data show CDR1 as PRHDT and CDR2 as FYEKMQ (reference sequence). The CDR3 has 14 amino acids. CDR3 sequence reads: CASSFRLGEDTQYF. CDR3 bases: TGTGCCAGCAGCTTCCGACTAGGGGAAGATACGCAGTATTTT.

This chain uses TRBV7-9 with TRBJ1-2; 7 bases align to TRBD1. The length of the CDR3 is 17 residues. Per the germline V gene, CDR1 is SEHNR and CDR2 is FQNEAQ (reference sequence). V trimming: 1 base; J trimming: 4 bases; junction bases outside the gene matches: 12. CDR3 loop: CASSLVGGLSGFYGYTF. The CDR3, as DNA: TGTGCCAGCAGCTTAGTAGGGGGCCTTTCCGGGTTCTATGGCTACACCTTC. Full variable domain (remainder filled in from reference TRBV7-9 and TRBJ1-2): DTGVSQNPRHKITKRGQNVTFRCDPISEHNRLYWYRQTLGQGPEFLTYFQNEAQLEKSRLLSDRFSAERPKGSFSTLEIQRTEQGDSAMYLCASSLVGGLSGFYGYTFGSGTRLTVV.

The chain has TRBV9 and TRBJ1-2, with D tentatively TRBD1 (5 bases). CDR1 and CDR2 from the germline V gene are SGDLS and YYNGEE. The V gene lost 4 bases and the J gene lost 6 bases, with 13 bases spanning the gap. There are 13 residues in the CDR3. The CDR3 coding sequence is TGTGCCAGCAGCCAGACAGCCGGAGATGGCTACACCTTC. Its protein is CASSQTAGDGYTF.

This chain links TRBV6-2 or TRBV6-3 with TRBJ1-1, with TRBD1 as a possible D gene (6 bases). The germline CDR1 and CDR2 sequences are MNHEY and SVGEGT. This CDR3 contains 12 residues. V was clipped by 5 bases and J by 6 bases, with 10 bases between them. This CDR3 is CASSGGQPEAFF. The DNA for the CDR3 is TGTGCCAGCAGTGGTGGACAGCCTGAAGCTTTCTTT.

The chain couples TRBV18 to TRBJ2-7; the match to TRBD1 covers 10 bases. The V gene's germline CDR1 is KGHSH and CDR2 LQKENI. J gave up 4 bases and V 1 base, and 10 bases lay outside the gene matches. This CDR3 region has 17 residues. CDR3 DNA: TGTGCCAGCTCACCACTTGGACAGGGGGGGCGACATTACGAGCAGTACTTC. It yields the protein CASSPLGQGGRHYEQYF.

The rearrangement links TRBV7-3 to TRBJ2-1; TRBD2 agrees at 8 bases. CDR1 is SGHTA and CDR2 is FQGTGA in the germline V gene. CDR3 length: 15 amino acids. J was trimmed by 12 bases and V by 4 bases; bases with no gene match: 14. The chain's CDR3 is CASSSPLAGGERQFF. For the CDR3, the DNA is TGTGCCAGCAGCTCACCACTTGCGGGGGGAGAGAGGCAGTTCTTC.

This sequence joins TRBV7-3 and TRBJ1-1, with 9 bases identical to TRBD1. Trimming removed 5 bases from V and 5 bases from J; junction bases left unmatched: 6. This CDR3 has 14 residues. Germline V gives CDR1 SGHTA, CDR2 FQGTGA. In DNA, the CDR3 is TGTGCCAGCAGCCCCGGACAGGGGTCAACTGAAGCTTTCTTT. Translation: CASSPGQGSTEAFF.

The CDR3 DNA reads as TGTGCCACCAGTCGGACAGGCGATAATGAAAAACTGTTTTTT. Its translation is CATSRTGDNEKLFF. This chain joins TRBV15 and TRBJ1-4; 7 bases map to TRBD1. After removal of 6 bases from V and 4 bases from J, the junction contained 5 bases not matched to a gene. The CDR3 spans 14 residues. The germline CDR1 and CDR2 sequences are LNHNV and YYDKDF (reference sequence).

This clone was picked up one time. The chain uses TRBV27 and TRBJ2-3; no reliable D call. CDR3 size: 13 residues. The germline V gene encodes CDR1 MNHEY and CDR2 SMNVEV (reference sequence). V was trimmed by 1 base and J by 4 bases, leaving 6 bases between them. This CDR3 is CASSLLSSDTQYF. CDR3 DNA: TGTGCCAGCAGTTTATTGTCATCAGATACGCAGTATTTT.

This chain joins TRBV6-1 and TRBJ2-5; 15 bases fit TRBD2. The CDR3 length is 17 residues. Germline-derived CDR1 and CDR2 are MNHNS and SASEGT. With 4 bases clipped from V and 3 bases from J, the junction kept 6 bases outside the gene matches. The CDR3: CASSGTSGREPKETQYF. The CDR3 nucleotides are TGTGCCAGCAGTGGGACTAGCGGGAGGGAGCCTAAAGAGACCCAGTACTTC.

This chain joins TRBV24-1 and TRBJ2-7; 7 bases fit TRBD2. This CDR3 comprises 12 residues. V lost 5 bases to trimming and J lost 7 bases; unmatched junction nucleotides: 4. Germline V lookup: CDR1 KGHDR, CDR2 SFDVKD. This CDR3 reads CATSATGREQYF. CDR3 nucleotide sequence: TGTGCCACCAGTGCGACCGGGAGGGAGCAGTACTTC.

The genes are TRBV18 and TRBJ2-1; 10 nucleotides align to TRBD1. Germline lookup yields CDR1 KGHSH and CDR2 LQKENI. With V trimmed by 2 bases and J by 6 bases, 4 bases remained unmatched. CDR3 length: 15 amino acids. The CDR3 reads CASSPVGTGVNEQFF. As DNA, the CDR3 is TGTGCCAGCTCACCAGTCGGGACAGGGGTCAATGAGCAGTTCTTC.

The chain is built from TRBV12-3 or TRBV12-4 and TRBJ2-7, with a tentative D call TRBD1 (5 bases). Trimming shortened V by 5 bases and J by 4 bases, and 9 bases separated the two germline ends. CDR3 length: 12 residues. In DNA, the CDR3 is TGTGCCAGCAGTCCCCAGGGTTACGAGCAGTACTTC. Protein product: CASSPQGYEQYF.

The chain joins TRBV5-1 to TRBJ2-5; D not certain. V gave up 0 bases and J gave up 5 bases, with 14 bases separating them. Germline CDR1 SGHRS, CDR2 YFSETQ. This CDR3 contains 15 residues. The CDR3 DNA reads as TGCGCCAGCAGCTTGGGGTCACTGCTCGGGGAGACCCAGTACTTC. This encodes CASSLGSLLGETQYF.

This chain uses TRBV4-1 with TRBJ2-7; D call uncertain. Germline V gene sequence: CDR1 MGHRA, CDR2 YSYEKL. This CDR3 is built from 16 residues. V lost 1 base to trimming and J lost 7 bases, with 20 bases between them. CDR3 DNA sequence: TGCGCCAGCAGCCAAGGGCCCTTTCTCGCTCCCCCGGAGCAGTACTTC. This sequence encodes CASSQGPFLAPPEQYF.

The J gene is TRBJ1-5, the V gene TRBV3-1 (or the pseudogene TRBV3-2); 7 positions agree with TRBD1. Trimming removed 5 bases from V and 5 bases from J; junction bases left unmatched: 9. This CDR3 contains 15 residues. CDR1 is LGHDT and CDR2 is YNNKEL in the germline V gene (reference sequence). CDR3 residues: CASSSDREPHQPQHF. In DNA, the CDR3 is TGTGCCAGCAGCTCCGACAGGGAGCCCCATCAGCCCCAGCATTTT.

Only a few counts were recorded for this clone. The chain's CDR3 is CASSEQGAYYGYTF. For the CDR3, the DNA is TGTGCCAGCAGTGAACAGGGGGCTTACTATGGCTACACCTTC. The V gene is TRBV2, the J gene TRBJ1-2, with 8 bases that match TRBD1. CDR1 SNHLY and CDR2 FYNNEI come from the germline V gene. The junction had 2 bases not matched to a gene; V was cut back by 2 bases and J by 3 bases. The CDR3 loop spans 14 amino acids.

V and J are TRBV6-5 and TRBJ1-1; TRBD1 is a possible D gene (5 bases). The V end lost 6 bases, the J end lost 3 bases, and 11 bases lay between the germline ends. CDR3 size: 13 residues. The germline V gene encodes CDR1 MNHEY and CDR2 SVGAGI. Here the CDR3 reads CASRNQGDTEAFF. The DNA of the CDR3 is TGTGCCAGCAGGAACCAGGGTGACACTGAAGCTTTCTTT.

The chain employs TRBV2 and TRBJ1-3; no clear D. The CDR3 loop spans 13 amino acids. Trimming pared 6 bases from V and 5 bases from J, leaving 11 bases between. Germline V gives CDR1 SNHLY, CDR2 FYNNEI. CDR3 sequence reads: CASSLQLRNTIYF. DNA for the CDR3: TGTGCCAGCAGCTTACAGCTTAGAAACACCATATATTTT.

This clone occurred once. The V call is TRBV5-8, the J call TRBJ2-2; the match to TRBD2 covers 8 bases. V was clipped by 0 bases and J by 1 base; unmatched bases: 2. CDR1 SGHTS and CDR2 YDEGEE come from the germline V gene. The CDR3 is made up of 16 amino acids. The CDR3: CASSLGTSGNTGELFF. The CDR3 region has the DNA TGTGCCAGCAGCTTGGGTACTAGCGGGAACACCGGGGAGCTGTTTTTT.

The gene calls are TRBV27 and TRBJ1-2; a weak D match, TRBD1 (6 bases). This CDR3 has 13 residues. Germline values: CDR1 MNHEY, CDR2 SMNVEV (reference sequence). V was shortened by 3 bases and J by 8 bases, with 13 bases between the two germline ends. CDR3 nucleotide sequence: TGTGCCAGCAGTTTGGGGGGGGCTGGCGGCTACACCTTC. Its translation: CASSLGGAGGYTF.

A few counts support this clone. The chain uses TRBV4-2 and TRBJ2-7; the match to TRBD1 covers 8 bases. The CDR3 has 17 amino acids. Per germline, CDR1 LGHNA and CDR2 YNFKEQ. The ends lost 1 base at V and 2 bases at J; junction bases unmatched: 10. The DNA for the CDR3 is TGTGCCAGCAGCCAAGCGACCGGCCAGGGGGCCGCCTACGAGCAGTACTTC. Protein product: CASSQATGQGAAYEQYF.